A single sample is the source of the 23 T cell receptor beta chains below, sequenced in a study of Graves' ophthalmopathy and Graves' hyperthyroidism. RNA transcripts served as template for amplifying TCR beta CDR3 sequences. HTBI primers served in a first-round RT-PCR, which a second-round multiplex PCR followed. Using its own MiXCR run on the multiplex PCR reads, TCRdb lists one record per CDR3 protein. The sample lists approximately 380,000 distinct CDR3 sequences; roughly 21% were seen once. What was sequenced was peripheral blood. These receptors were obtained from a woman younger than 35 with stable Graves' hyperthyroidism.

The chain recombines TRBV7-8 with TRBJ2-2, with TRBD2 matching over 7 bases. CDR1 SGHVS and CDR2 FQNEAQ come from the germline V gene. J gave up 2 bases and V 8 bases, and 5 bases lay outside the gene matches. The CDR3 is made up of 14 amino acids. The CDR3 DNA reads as TGTGCCAGCCTAGCGGAAGTAAACACCGGGGAGCTGTTTTTT. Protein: CASLAEVNTGELFF.

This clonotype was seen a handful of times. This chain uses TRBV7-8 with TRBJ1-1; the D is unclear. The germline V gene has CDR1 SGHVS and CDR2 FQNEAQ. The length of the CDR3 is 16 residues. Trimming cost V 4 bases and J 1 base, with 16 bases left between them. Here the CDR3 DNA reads TGTGCCAGCAGCTCCCTATGGGGTGCTGCGAACACTGAAGCTTTCTTT. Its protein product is CASSSLWGAANTEAFF.

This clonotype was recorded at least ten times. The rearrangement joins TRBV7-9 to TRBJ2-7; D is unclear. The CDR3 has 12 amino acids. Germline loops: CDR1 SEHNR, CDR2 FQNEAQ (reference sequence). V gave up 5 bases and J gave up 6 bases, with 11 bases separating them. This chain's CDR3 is CASSPDSGEQYF. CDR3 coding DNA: TGTGCCAGCAGCCCCGACTCTGGCGAGCAGTACTTC. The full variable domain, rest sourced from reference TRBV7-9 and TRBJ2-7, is DTGVSQNPRHKITKRGQNVTFRCDPISEHNRLYWYRQTLGQGPEFLTYFQNEAQLEKSRLLSDRFSAERPKGSFSTLEIQRTEQGDSAMYLCASSPDSGEQYFGPGTRLTVT.

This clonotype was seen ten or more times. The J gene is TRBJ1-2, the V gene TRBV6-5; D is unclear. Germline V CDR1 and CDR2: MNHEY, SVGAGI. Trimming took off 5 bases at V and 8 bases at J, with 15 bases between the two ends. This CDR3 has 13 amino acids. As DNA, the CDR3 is TGTGCCAGCAGTCAGCCGGGAGCTGGAGGCTACACCTTC. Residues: CASSQPGAGGYTF.

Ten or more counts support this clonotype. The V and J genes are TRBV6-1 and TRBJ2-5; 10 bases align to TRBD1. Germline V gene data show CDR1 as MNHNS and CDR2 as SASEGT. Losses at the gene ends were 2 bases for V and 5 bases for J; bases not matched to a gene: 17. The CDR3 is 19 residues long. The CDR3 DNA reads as TGTGCCAGCAGTGAAAGAGGAGCCCTGACAGGGGGCTTTGTGGAGACCCAGTACTTC. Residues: CASSERGALTGGFVETQYF.

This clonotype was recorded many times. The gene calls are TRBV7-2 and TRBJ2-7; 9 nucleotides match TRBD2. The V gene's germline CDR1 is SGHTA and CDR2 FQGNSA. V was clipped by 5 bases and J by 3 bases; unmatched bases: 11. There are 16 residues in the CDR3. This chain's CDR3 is CASSPLGGLALYEQYF. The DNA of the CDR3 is TGTGCCAGCAGCCCTCTAGGGGGACTAGCCCTCTACGAGCAGTACTTC.

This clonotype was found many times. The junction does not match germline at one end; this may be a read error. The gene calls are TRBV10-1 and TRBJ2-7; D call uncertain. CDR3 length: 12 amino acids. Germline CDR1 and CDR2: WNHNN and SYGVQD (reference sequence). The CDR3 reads CASSDSFGQIIF. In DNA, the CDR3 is TGCGCCAGCAGTGACTCGTTTGGGCAAATCATCTTC.

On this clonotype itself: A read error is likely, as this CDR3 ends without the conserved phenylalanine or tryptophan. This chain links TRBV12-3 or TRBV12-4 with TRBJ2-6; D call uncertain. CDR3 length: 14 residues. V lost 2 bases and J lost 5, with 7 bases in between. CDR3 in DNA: TGTGCCAGCAGTTTATCTTCTCGGGCCAACGTCCTGACTGTC. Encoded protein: CASSLSSRANVLTV.

CDR3 nucleotides: TGTGCCAGCGGACGGGGGGGGGGTTCACCCCTCCACTTT. It encodes CASGRGGGSPLHF. The rearrangement links TRBV27 to TRBJ1-6, with D perhaps matching TRBD1 (5 bases). Per the germline V gene, CDR1 is MNHEY and CDR2 is SMNVEV (reference sequence). V lost 8 bases and J 9 bases, leaving 14 bases between the germline ends. CDR3 length: 13 amino acids.

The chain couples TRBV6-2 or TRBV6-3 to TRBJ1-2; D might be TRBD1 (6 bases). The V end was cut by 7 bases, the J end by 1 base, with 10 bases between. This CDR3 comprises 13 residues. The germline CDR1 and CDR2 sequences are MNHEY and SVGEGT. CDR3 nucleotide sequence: TGTGCCAGCATAGGACAGAATAACTATGGCTACACCTTC. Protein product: CASIGQNNYGYTF.

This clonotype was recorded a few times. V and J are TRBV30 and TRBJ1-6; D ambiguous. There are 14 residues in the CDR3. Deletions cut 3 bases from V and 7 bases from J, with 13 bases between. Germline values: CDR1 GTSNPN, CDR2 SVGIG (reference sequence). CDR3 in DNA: TGTGCCTGGAGAAAAACCGACTGGAATTCACCCCTCCACTTT. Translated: CAWRKTDWNSPLHF.

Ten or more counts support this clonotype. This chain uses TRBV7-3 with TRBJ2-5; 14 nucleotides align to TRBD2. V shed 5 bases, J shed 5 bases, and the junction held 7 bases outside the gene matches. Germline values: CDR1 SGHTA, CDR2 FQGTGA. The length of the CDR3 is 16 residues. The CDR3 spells CASSPGLAGGRETQYF. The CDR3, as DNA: TGTGCCAGCAGCCCCGGACTAGCGGGAGGTCGGGAGACCCAGTACTTC.

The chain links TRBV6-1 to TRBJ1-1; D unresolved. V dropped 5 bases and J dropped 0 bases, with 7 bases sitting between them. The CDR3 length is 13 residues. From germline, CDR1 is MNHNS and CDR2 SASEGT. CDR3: CASSQQLNTEAFF. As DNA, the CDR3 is TGTGCCAGCAGTCAACAGCTGAACACTGAAGCTTTCTTT.

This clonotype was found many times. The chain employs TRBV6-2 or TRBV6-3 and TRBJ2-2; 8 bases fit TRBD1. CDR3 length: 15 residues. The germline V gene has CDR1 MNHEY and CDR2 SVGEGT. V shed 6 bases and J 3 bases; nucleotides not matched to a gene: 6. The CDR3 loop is CASSLQGADTGELFF. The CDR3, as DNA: TGTGCCAGCAGCCTGCAGGGGGCGGACACCGGGGAGCTGTTTTTT.

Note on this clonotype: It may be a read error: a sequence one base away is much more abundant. The CDR3 DNA follows: TGTGCCAGCAGTGAAACGGCCCCCCGGGAGACCCAGTACTTC. Translated: CASSETAPRETQYF. The chain is built from TRBV6-1 and TRBJ2-5; D gene ambiguous. CDR3 length equals 14 residues. Germline V gene data show CDR1 as MNHNS and CDR2 as SASEGT. Trimming took 2 bases from V and 5 from J, leaving 12 bases between them.

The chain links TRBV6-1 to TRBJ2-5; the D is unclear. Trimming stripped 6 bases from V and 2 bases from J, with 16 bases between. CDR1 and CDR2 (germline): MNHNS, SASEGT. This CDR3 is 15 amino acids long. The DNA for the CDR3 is TGTGCCAGCAGGGACGGAAACGTAAGACAAGAGACCCAGTACTTC. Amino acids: CASRDGNVRQETQYF.

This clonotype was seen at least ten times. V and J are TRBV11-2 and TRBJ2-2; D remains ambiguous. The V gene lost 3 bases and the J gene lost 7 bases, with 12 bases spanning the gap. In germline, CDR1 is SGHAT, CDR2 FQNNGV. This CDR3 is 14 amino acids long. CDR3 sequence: CASSFHRISGELFF. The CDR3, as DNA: TGTGCCAGCAGCTTTCATCGGATAAGCGGGGAGCTGTTTTTT.

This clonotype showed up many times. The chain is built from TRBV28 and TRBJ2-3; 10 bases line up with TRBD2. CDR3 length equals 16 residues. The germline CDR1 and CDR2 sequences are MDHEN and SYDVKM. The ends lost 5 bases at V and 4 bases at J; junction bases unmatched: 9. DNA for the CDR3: TGTGCCAGCAGTCCCCCTCTACTAGCGGGATCAGATACGCAGTATTTT. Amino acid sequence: CASSPPLLAGSDTQYF.

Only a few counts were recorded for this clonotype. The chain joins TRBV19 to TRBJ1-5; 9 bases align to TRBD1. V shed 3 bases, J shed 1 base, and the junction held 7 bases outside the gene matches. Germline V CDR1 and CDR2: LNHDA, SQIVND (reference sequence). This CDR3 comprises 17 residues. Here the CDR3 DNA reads TGTGCCAGTAGTATTTTGGACAGGGGTTGGAGCAATCAGCCCCAGCATTTT. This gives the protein CASSILDRGWSNQPQHF. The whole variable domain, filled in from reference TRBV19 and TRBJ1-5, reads DGGITQSPKYLFRKEGQNVTLSCEQNLNHDAMYWYRQDPGQGLRLIYYSQIVNDFQKGDIAEGYSVSREKKESFPLTVTSAQKNPTAFYLCASSILDRGWSNQPQHFGDGTRLSIL.

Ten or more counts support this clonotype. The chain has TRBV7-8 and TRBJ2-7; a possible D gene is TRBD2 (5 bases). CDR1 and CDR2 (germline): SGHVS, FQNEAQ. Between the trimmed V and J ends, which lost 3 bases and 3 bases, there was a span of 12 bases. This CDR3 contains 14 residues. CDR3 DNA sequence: TGTGCCAGCAGCTTGCGAGACGGGATCTACGAGCAGTACTTC. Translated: CASSLRDGIYEQYF. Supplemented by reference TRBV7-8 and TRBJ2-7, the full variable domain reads GAGVSQSPRYKVAKRGQDVALRCDPISGHVSLFWYQQALGQGPEFLTYFQNEAQLDKSGLPSDRFFAERPEGSVSTLKIQRTQQEDSAVYLCASSLRDGIYEQYFGPGTRLTVT.

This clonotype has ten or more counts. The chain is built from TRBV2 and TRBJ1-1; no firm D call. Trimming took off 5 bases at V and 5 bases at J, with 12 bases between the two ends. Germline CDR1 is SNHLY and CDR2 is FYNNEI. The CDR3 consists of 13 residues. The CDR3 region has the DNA TGTGCCAGCAGTCCCTTTAGTGTGACTGAAGCTTTCTTT. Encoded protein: CASSPFSVTEAFF.

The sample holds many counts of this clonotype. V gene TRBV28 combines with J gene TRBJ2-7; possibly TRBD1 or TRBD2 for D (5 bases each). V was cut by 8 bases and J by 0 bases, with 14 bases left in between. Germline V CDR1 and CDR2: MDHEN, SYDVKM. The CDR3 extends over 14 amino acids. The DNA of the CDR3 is TGTGCCAGCCGAGGGGCGGGTAGCTCCTACGAGCAGTACTTC. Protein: CASRGAGSSYEQYF.

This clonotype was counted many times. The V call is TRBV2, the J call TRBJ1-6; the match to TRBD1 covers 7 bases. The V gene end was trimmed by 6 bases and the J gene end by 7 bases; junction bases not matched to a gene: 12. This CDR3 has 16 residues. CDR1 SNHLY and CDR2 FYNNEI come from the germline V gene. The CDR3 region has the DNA TGTGCCAGCAGCGGTGGGAGGGACAGTGCAAATTCACCCCTCCACTTT. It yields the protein CASSGGRDSANSPLHF.